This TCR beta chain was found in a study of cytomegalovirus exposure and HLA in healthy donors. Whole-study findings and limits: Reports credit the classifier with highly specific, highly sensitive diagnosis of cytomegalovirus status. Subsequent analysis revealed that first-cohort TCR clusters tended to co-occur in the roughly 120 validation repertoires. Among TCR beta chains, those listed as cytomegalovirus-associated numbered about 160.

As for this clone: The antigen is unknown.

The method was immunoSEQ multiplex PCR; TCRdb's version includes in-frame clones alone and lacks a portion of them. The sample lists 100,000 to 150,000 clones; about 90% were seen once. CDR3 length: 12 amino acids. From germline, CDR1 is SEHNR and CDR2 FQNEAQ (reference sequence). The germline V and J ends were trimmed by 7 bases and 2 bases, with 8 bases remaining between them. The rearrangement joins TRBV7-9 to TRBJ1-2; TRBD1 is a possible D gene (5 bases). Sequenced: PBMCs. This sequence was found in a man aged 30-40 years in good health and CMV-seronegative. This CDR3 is CASTQGNYGYTF. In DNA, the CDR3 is TGTGCCAGCACCCAGGGAAACTATGGCTACACCTTC.